Detailed here is one TCR beta chain. Its binding antigen is unknown. Nothing much larger sits one base from this clone, and base qualities are not available. The data derive from a study of cytomegalovirus exposure and HLA in healthy donors (dated by TCRdb to about 2017). Background for the entire study: According to an earlier analysis of a few hundred of the donors, about 180 million T cells yielded 100 million or so unique TCR beta sequences and 276 Gb of sequence data. All discovery cohort repertoires had been generated on a single sequencing platform. In a later genetic analysis, genome-wide SNP genotypes for about 60% of the 666 donors were used, and that subset was treated as a discovery cohort. In the later analysis, no new phenotypic data were used to find candidate immune exposures; instead, reliance was placed on TCR beta sequences and their occurrence across donors. The study used immunosequencing to profile the T cell repertoires of 670 or so subjects and linked those repertoires to cytomegalovirus serostatus. Across 300 to 400 genotyped donors of the cohort, an average of about 200,000 unique TCR beta nucleotide sequences per donor were sequenced, and roughly 20% of those sequences were non-productive. The genetic ancestry cluster associated with self-reported Caucasian donors included 65% to 90% of the 398 genotyped donors. Alongside the repertoire data, information on donor age, sex, ethnicity and CMV serostatus was compiled. Class I and class II HLA loci were covered by the typing at four-digit resolution. A separate validation cohort of roughly 130 different subjects was used in addition to the approximately 670-subject first cohort. The study combined high-throughput TCR immunosequencing, statistical association of individual TCRs with disease status, and machine learning to predict cytomegalovirus infection status. Typing coverage differed by locus: A, B, C, DRB1 and DQB1 were typed in roughly 629-630 donors, DQA1 in about 510, DPA1 in 600 to 610, and DPB1 in 400 to 480. Because of strong linkage in the cohort, four to six DR-DQ haplotypes were treated as single units for association and clustering. A later analysis re-examined previously published TCR beta repertoires from more than 650 donors and added high-resolution HLA genotyping to investigate patterns of TCR occurrence. An earlier analysis of roughly 600 of the donors used high-throughput TCR beta sequencing to judge whether each TCR beta V gene segment behaved as functional or pseudogenic. An early release covering more than 500 HLA-typed donors comprised approximately 300 gigabases of sequencing data and 85 million or so unique TCR sequences. The study was designed to test whether signatures of past pathogen exposure could be identified by cataloging public T cell receptors. General study outcomes and caveats: In a later analysis, 15,000 to 20,000 TCR beta sequences were associated with specific HLA alleles at a false discovery rate of 0.05. Some IMGT-functional V segments, including TRBV6-2 and TRBV6-3, could not be told apart with the 87-base-pair reads, so those segments were excluded. According to the authors, the approach could potentially be generalized to other disease states and immunological phenotypes. Correlated functional status among segregating V segments might be attributable to linkage disequilibrium, but an unknown experimental factor could not be ruled out. Roughly uniform sequencing depth across donors was assumed in presence/absence analyses, although this assumption may not hold. Because counts were too low, roughly 16 rarely observed V segments, including chromosome 9 orphons, were excluded from the earlier analysis of around 640 of the donors. In both the original and validation cohorts, the classifier was reported to diagnose cytomegalovirus status with high specificity and sensitivity. Broadly in line with IMGT annotations, most TCR beta V segments showed up in productive rearrangements about 90% or about 30% of the time in an earlier analysis of 450 to 750 of the donors. A group of highly shared sequence variants was considered likely to be a technical artifact of the sequencing pipeline. Because HLA typing was missing for some donors at each locus, association tests included only the typed subset. A later genetic analysis reported fewer N-insertions in productive TCRs among donors in an Asian-associated ancestry cluster than the approximately 700-donor mean. Most TCR sequences were observed very rarely across donors, whereas some public TCRs were present in many individuals. Only TCR beta chains were sequenced in this cohort, and the absence of alpha or paired-chain data limited detectable features. A further reported finding was that TCR beta sequences accurately predicted the HLA-A and HLA-B alleles for most subjects in the first cohort. According to a later analysis, most CMV-associated TCR beta chains appeared to be HLA-restricted, and the HLA associations seemed to be driven largely by CMV exposure. The study listed 150 to 200 TCR beta chains as associated with cytomegalovirus. An association between a missense DCLRE1C variant and V-gene and J-gene trimming of TCR beta chains was found in a later genetic analysis and replicated in an independent cohort. When HLA alleles, especially DR and DQ, strongly co-occurred, TCR associations were difficult to assign to individual alleles. A later analysis reported that several top co-occurrence clusters appeared linked to parvovirus B19, influenza, CMV and Epstein-Barr virus. Immune exposure information for the cohort was limited to CMV serostatus. In a later analysis, HLA-associated TCR beta chains were found to be more clonally expanded and to have lower generation probabilities than equally common non-associated chains. According to a later analysis, TCR association rates differed among HLA loci, with DRB1 alleles showing the most associated TCRs and HLA-C alleles showing the fewest. In vitro tests confirmed that three of the cytomegalovirus-associated TCR beta chains recognize cytomegalovirus antigens.

Library preparation employed the immunoSEQ multiplex PCR assay. The multiplex PCR relied on a mix of 60 forward primers for TCR Vbeta segments and 13 reverse primers for TCR Jbeta segments. A multiplex PCR assay on genomic DNA amplified the CDR3 region of rearranged TCR beta genes. On the Illumina HiSeq System, the amplified TCR beta libraries were sequenced as 87-base-pair reads. On the authors' methods: In a later analysis, some 80 million unique TCR beta chains were counted across the roughly 700 repertoires, and approximately 11 million of these chains were shared by at least two donors. To remove PCR and sequencing errors, raw reads were error-corrected and collapsed into unique sequences using a nearest-neighbor algorithm that merged closely related sequences. Alignment of CDR3 sequences to IMGT reference sequences was used to assign V, D and J gene segments. For a sequence to be retained, a match of at least six nucleotides was required to both a V gene segment and a J gene segment. A rearrangement counted as productive if the CDR3 had no stop codons and remained in frame with V and J, and every other rearrangement counted as non-productive. Following IMGT convention, CDR3 was defined as the stretch from the second conserved V-encoded cysteine up to the conserved J-encoded phenylalanine. Sequences without an unambiguous match to a single V gene segment were excluded from the earlier analysis of about 630 of the donors. An earlier analysis of a few hundred of the donors called V segments functional above 56.7% productive rearrangements and segregating when the between-donor standard deviation exceeded 5%. A statistical classification framework was built to diagnose cytomegalovirus status from the catalog of TCR beta chain sequences. V and J gene assignment, in a later analysis, came from comparing TCR nucleotide sequences with IMGT/GENE-DB human TR gene sequences. A later analysis assigned CDR3 sequences and most-parsimonious VDJ recombination scenarios with the TCRdist pipeline. In a later analysis, each TCR beta chain was defined by its CDR3 amino acid sequence together with its V-gene family, and reads lacking a unique V-gene family were excluded. To address suspected cross-contamination and a sequencing artifact, a later analysis removed roughly 580 highly shared, low-generation-probability nucleotide sequences. In a later analysis, a clonal expansion index was calculated for each public chain from normalized within-repertoire ranks of inferred template counts. A later analysis computed generation probabilities with a VDJ recombination model fitted to out-of-frame rearrangements, and checked the results against IGoR. In a later analysis, TCR-TCR, TCR-HLA and TCR-CMV co-occurrence was scored with hypergeometric tests, and a repertoire-size bias correction was applied to TCR pairs. A later analysis estimated false discovery rates by permuting HLA or CMV assignments 20 times. In a later analysis, co-occurring TCRs were grouped using DBSCAN, and TCRdist sequence similarity was added for clustering within HLA-allele-positive subsets. For co-occurrence clustering, repertoires with fewer than 30,000 or more than 120,000 public chains were excluded, along with four to six repertoires with anomalous nucleotide sharing. This immuneACCESS table, as held by TCRdb, lists in-frame sequences with V and J called but not all clones. Of the missing ones, under half trace to an unresolved V gene in checked studies; the others have no known cause. That table gives V, J and clone size, and the DNA gave D and trimming. The sample table contains 160,000 or so clones; only one count was recorded for approximately 80% of them. The ten most abundant clones make up 0.95% to 1.5% of the sample.

The cohort comprised more than 550 healthy bone marrow donors. All cohort members were sampled while nominally healthy, although unrecorded immune exposures were likely present. The donor tested CMV seronegative and was one of the 352 seronegative cohort members. Every donor gave a peripheral blood sample, and the peripheral blood mononuclear cells from that sample were used for TCR beta sequencing. Genomic DNA was extracted from the blood cell samples with the Qiagen DNeasy Blood Extraction Kit. Its CDR3 holds 15 amino acids, cysteine through phenylalanine. CDR3 DNA is the only sequence kept; it has 45 bases, read in frame from the first base. Trimming removed 2 bases from V and 8 bases from J, leaving 15 bases between the germline ends. The germline V gene supplies CDR1 ENHRY and CDR2 SYGVKD.

Rearrangement joined TRBV10-3 to TRBJ2-2; D gene: possibly TRBD1, on 6 matching bases. The specimen sequenced was PBMCs. The receptor was derived from a woman aged 50 to 65 in good health and CMV-seronegative. The CDR3 region reads CAISETGPLLGELFF. The nucleotides read TGTGCCATCAGTGAGACAGGGCCCCTTCTAGGGGAGCTGTTTTTT.